This TCR beta chain was sequenced in a study of T cells in Graves' hyperthyroidism and ophthalmopathy. TCR beta CDR3 regions were amplified from RNA transcripts. An initial round of RT-PCR targeting the TCR CDR3 relied on the HTBI primer set. TCRdb processed the multiplex PCR reads anew with MiXCR; each CDR3 protein has one entry. The sample holds 600,000 or so distinct CDR3 sequences, about 14% seen once. The CDR3 is made up of 16 amino acids. Germline V CDR1 and CDR2: MDHEN, SYDVKM. Germline trimming cut 2 bases from V and 0 bases from J; bases unmatched to any gene: 2. This clonotype was seen ten or more times.

This TCR derives from a woman aged 45-65 years with Graves' ophthalmopathy. The chain has TRBV28 and TRBJ2-3; 10 bases line up with TRBD2. The sequencing sample was made of blood. The CDR3: CASSLTTSGSTDTQYF. The CDR3, as DNA: TGTGCCAGCAGTTTAACGACTAGCGGGAGCACAGATACGCAGTATTTT.